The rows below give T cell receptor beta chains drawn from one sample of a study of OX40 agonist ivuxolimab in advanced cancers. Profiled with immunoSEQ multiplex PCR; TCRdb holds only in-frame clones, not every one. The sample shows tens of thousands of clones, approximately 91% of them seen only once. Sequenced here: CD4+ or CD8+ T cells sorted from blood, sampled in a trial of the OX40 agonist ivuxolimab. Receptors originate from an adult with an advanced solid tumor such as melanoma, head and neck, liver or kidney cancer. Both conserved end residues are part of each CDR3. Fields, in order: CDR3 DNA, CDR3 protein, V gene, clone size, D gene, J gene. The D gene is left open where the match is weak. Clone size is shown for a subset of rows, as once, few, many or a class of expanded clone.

TGTGCCAGCAGCTTGGACTCGAATTCACCCCTCCACTTT | CASSLDSNSPLHF | TRBV5-4 | - | - | TRBJ1-6
TGTGCCAGCTCACATCCAGGGAACACTGAAGCTTTCTTT | CASSHPGNTEAFF | TRBV18 | - | - | TRBJ1-1
TGTGCCAGTAAACTCGGGACAGCTAATCAGCCCCAGCATTTT | CASKLGTANQPQHF | TRBV19 | - | TRBD1 | TRBJ1-5
TGTGCCAGCAGTTACTCAAATCCTACAGGGCCGGCTTTCTTT | CASSYSNPTGPAFF | TRBV6-5 | - | - | TRBJ1-1
TGCGCCAGCAGCTTGGAGTATTCGGTTCAAGATACGCAGTATTTT | CASSLEYSVQDTQYF | TRBV5-1 | - | - | TRBJ2-3
TGTGCCAGCAGCTTATCATGGAATCACAATGAGCAGTTCTTC | CASSLSWNHNEQFF | TRBV7-6 | - | - | TRBJ2-1
TGTGCCAGCAAGGCGGGGCCAGAGACCCAGTACTTC | CASKAGPETQYF | TRBV6-5 | - | - | TRBJ2-5
TGCGCCAGCAGCTTGGAGGGGGGGCTGGCAGATGAGCAGTACTTC | CASSLEGGLADEQYF | TRBV5-1 | - | - | TRBJ2-7
TGCGCCAGCAGCTGGGGTACCACTAGCGGGGGGGACGCCTACGAGCAGTACTTC | CASSWGTTSGGDAYEQYF | TRBV5-1 | - | TRBD2 | TRBJ2-7
TGTGCCAGCAGCCCTTGGGACAGGGCCAATAATGAAAAACTGTTTTTT | CASSPWDRANNEKLFF | TRBV5-6 | - | TRBD1 | TRBJ1-4
TGTGCCAGCAGCCAAACAGGGGGCGCGGGGTACGAGCAGTACTTC | CASSQTGGAGYEQYF | TRBV4-2 | - | TRBD1 | TRBJ2-7
TGCAGCGTTGAAGGGGGACAGGGGGTCAACTATGGCTACACCTTC | CSVEGGQGVNYGYTF | TRBV29-1 | - | TRBD1 | TRBJ1-2
TGTGCCAGCAGCCATACCTGGGGGCAAGGTGACTATGGCTACACCTTC | CASSHTWGQGDYGYTF | TRBV5-6 | - | - | TRBJ1-2
TGTGCCAGCAGTTACACAGGGTCCCACCGGGAGCTGTTTTTT | CASSYTGSHRELFF | TRBV6-5 | - | - | TRBJ2-2
TGTGCCAGCCAAGGACAGGGGCAAGAGACCCAGTACTTC | CASQGQGQETQYF | TRBV28 | - | TRBD1 | TRBJ2-5
TGCAGCGTTGGACCCGACAGGGAAGAGGGTGGCTACACCTTC | CSVGPDREEGGYTF | TRBV29-1 | once | TRBD1 | TRBJ1-2
TGTGCCAGCAGCTTAGCCGCGGATAGGTTCTCCTATAATTCACCCCTCCACTTT | CASSLAADRFSYNSPLHF | TRBV7-9 | - | - | TRBJ1-6
TGTGCCAGCAGTCCTGATTTATACAGCAATCAGCCCCAGCATTTT | CASSPDLYSNQPQHF | TRBV6-1 | - | - | TRBJ1-5
TGTGCCAGCAGTTCCGGGACAGGGATCTACGAGCAGTACTTC | CASSSGTGIYEQYF | TRBV27 | - | TRBD1 | TRBJ2-7
TGTGCCAGCAGTGACTTGGAAACGGAGGGATATGGCTACACCTTC | CASSDLETEGYGYTF | TRBV2 | - | - | TRBJ1-2
TGTGCCAGCAGCTCCGACTATGGCTACACCTTC | CASSSDYGYTF | TRBV5-4 | - | - | TRBJ1-2
TGCAGCGTGACAGGGTTGTCCTACAATGAGCAGTTCTTC | CSVTGLSYNEQFF | TRBV29-1 | - | TRBD1 | TRBJ2-1
TGTGCCAGTAGTGCTGACAGCTCTGGAAACACCATATATTTT | CASSADSSGNTIYF | TRBV19 | once | - | TRBJ1-3
TGTGCCAGCAGCCCCGGGGGTATCACCTACGAGCAGTACTTC | CASSPGGITYEQYF | TRBV9 | - | - | TRBJ2-7
TGTGCCAGCAGACCTAGCGGGGAAACCTACGAGCAGTACTTC | CASRPSGETYEQYF | TRBV7-9 | - | TRBD2 | TRBJ2-7
TGTGCCAGCAGTCCCCAGGAAATTGTCGATCAGCCCCAGCATTTT | CASSPQEIVDQPQHF | TRBV28 | - | - | TRBJ1-5
TGTGCAAGCACTCTCTGGGTCAACTATGGCTACACCTTC | CASTLWVNYGYTF | TRBV6-1 | - | - | TRBJ1-2
TGTGCCAGCAGCGATGGACTAGCGGGGGGGCCGCGCACAGATACGCAGTATTTT | CASSDGLAGGPRTDTQYF | TRBV9 | - | TRBD2 | TRBJ2-3
TGTGCCAGCAGCAGACGGGACAGGGAGGAGGGCTACACCTTC | CASSRRDREEGYTF | TRBV7-9 | once | TRBD1 | TRBJ1-2
TGTGCCAGCTCTCTCCGACGAGGGGAATTGTTCATGAACACTGAAGCTTTCTTT | CASSLRRGELFMNTEAFF | TRBV18 | - | - | TRBJ1-1
TGTGCCAGTAGTATATCCCTGGGGATCTCTGGCTACACCTTC | CASSISLGISGYTF | TRBV19 | - | - | TRBJ1-2
TGTGCCAGCAGTGAAGCGCCGGCCACCTACGAGCAGTACTTC | CASSEAPATYEQYF | TRBV2 | - | - | TRBJ2-7
TGTGCCAGCAGCTTTGGCGGGAGCCCCTACGAGCAGTACTTC | CASSFGGSPYEQYF | TRBV5-4 | - | TRBD2 | TRBJ2-7
TGTGCCAGCAGCTTGACTCCCTCCTACGAGCAGTACTTC | CASSLTPSYEQYF | TRBV5-4 | - | - | TRBJ2-7
TGTGCCAGCAGCTTTGTGACAGGGAACACCGGGGAGCTGTTTTTT | CASSFVTGNTGELFF | TRBV11-2 | - | - | TRBJ2-2
TGTGCCAGCAGCCAAGATCTGGGGGATCTGTCGAACACTGAAGCTTTCTTT | CASSQDLGDLSNTEAFF | TRBV4-2 | - | - | TRBJ1-1
TGTGCCAGTAGTATAGAGTACTCCTACAATGAGCAGTTCTTC | CASSIEYSYNEQFF | TRBV19 | - | - | TRBJ2-1
TGTGCCAGCAGCCCAGGGACAGGGGACAATGAGCAGTTCTTC | CASSPGTGDNEQFF | TRBV11-3 | - | TRBD1 | TRBJ2-1
TGTGCCAGCAGCTCAACGCGCGGGGGCTCGGGTAATGAGCAGTTCTTC | CASSSTRGGSGNEQFF | TRBV11-3 | - | - | TRBJ2-1
TGTGCCAGCAGCTTGGACAGGGTTGAAGCTTTCTTT | CASSLDRVEAFF | TRBV5-8 | - | - | TRBJ1-1
TGTGCCAGTAGTATAGTAGGGAGCACTGAAGCTTTCTTT | CASSIVGSTEAFF | TRBV19 | - | - | TRBJ1-1
TGTGCCAGCAGTGTACAGATGAACACTGAAGCTTTCTTT | CASSVQMNTEAFF | TRBV25-1 | - | - | TRBJ1-1
TGTGCCAGCAGCTTAGGACAAGTCAGCACAGATACGCAGTATTTT | CASSLGQVSTDTQYF | TRBV11-2 | once | - | TRBJ2-3
TGTGCCAGCAGTTTAGGGACAGGTTTTGAAAAACTGTTTTTT | CASSLGTGFEKLFF | TRBV27 | - | TRBD1 | TRBJ1-4
TGTGCCAGCAGTTACGGGGGAAGCACTGAAGCTTTCTTT | CASSYGGSTEAFF | TRBV6-6 | - | - | TRBJ1-1
TGCGCCAGCAGCTTTGAGGCTAGCGGGGGGGACCAAGAGACCCAGTACTTC | CASSFEASGGDQETQYF | TRBV5-1 | - | TRBD2 | TRBJ2-5
TGTGCCAGCAGTTACGACGCGGGAACTGAAGCTTTCTTT | CASSYDAGTEAFF | TRBV7-2 | - | - | TRBJ1-1
TGTGCCAGCAGCGCCGGCCTCTCCTACGAGCAGTACTTC | CASSAGLSYEQYF | TRBV6-5 | few | - | TRBJ2-7